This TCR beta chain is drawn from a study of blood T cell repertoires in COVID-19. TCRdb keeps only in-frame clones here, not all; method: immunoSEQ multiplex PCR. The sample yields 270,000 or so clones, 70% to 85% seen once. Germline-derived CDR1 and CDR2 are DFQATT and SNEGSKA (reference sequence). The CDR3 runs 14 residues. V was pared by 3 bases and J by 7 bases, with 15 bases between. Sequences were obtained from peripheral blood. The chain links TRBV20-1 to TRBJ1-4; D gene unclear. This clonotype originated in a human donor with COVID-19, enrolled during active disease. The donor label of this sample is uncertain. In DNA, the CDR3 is TGCAGTGCTAGTAAAACGGGAGCGAGTGAAAAACTGTTTTTT. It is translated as CSASKTGASEKLFF.